Listed below are T cell receptor beta chains from one sample, sequenced in a study of blood T cells in healthy people across ages. TCRdb itself ran the 5' RACE reads through MiXCR, one entry per CDR3 protein. In the table there are about 1 million distinct CDR3 sequences, more than 40% of which are singletons. The sample comprised blood. All receptors come from a woman aged 55-70 years in good health. Both conserved end residues are part of each CDR3. D genes are given only for firm matches. Some rows have no size entry. The others give once, few or many, or a class for an expanded clone.

v_call	j_call	d_call	clone_size	cdr3_nt	cdr3_aa
TRBV29-1	TRBJ2-5	TRBD1	few	TGCAGCGTAGGGACAGGGGTGGAGACCCAGTACTTC	CSVGTGVETQYF
TRBV20-1	TRBJ1-2	TRBD1	.	TGCAGTGCTAGAGGGGCTGGGACAGTTATCTATGGCTACACCTTC	CSARGAGTVIYGYTF
TRBV7-9	TRBJ2-1	.	.	TGTGCCAGCAGCTTAAGCGGGCCGATATACAATGAGCAGTTCTTC	CASSLSGPIYNEQFF
TRBV2	TRBJ1-4	.	.	TGTGCCAGCAGGCCTAGGGGGTCAACTAATGAAAAACTGTTTTTT	CASRPRGSTNEKLFF
TRBV10-3	TRBJ2-1	TRBD1	.	TGTGCCATCAGTGTGCAGGGGGCCTACAATGAGCAGTTCTTC	CAISVQGAYNEQFF
TRBV29-1	TRBJ2-7	TRBD1	few	TGCAGCGTAAGGACAGGGTTGGACGAGCAGTACTTC	CSVRTGLDEQYF
TRBV28	TRBJ2-5	TRBD2	.	TGTGCCAGCAGTGCCGGGACTAGCGGGCTTCAAGAGACCCAGTACTTC	CASSAGTSGLQETQYF
TRBV12-3/TRBV12-4	TRBJ1-2	.	few	TGTGCCAGCAGGGATCTGCTCGGCCCGGGTCCTGCGCACTATGGCTACACCTTC	CASRDLLGPGPAHYGYTF
TRBV30	TRBJ1-5	.	.	TGTGCCTGGACACAGACAGGAGGGGTGCAGCCCCAGCATTTT	CAWTQTGGVQPQHF
TRBV11-2	TRBJ2-7	TRBD1	few	TGTGCCAGCAGCACTTGGGGACAGGTTTACTACGAGCAGTACTTC	CASSTWGQVYYEQYF
TRBV10-3	TRBJ2-7	TRBD2	many	TGTGCCATAGGGGGGACTAGCGGGAGGGTACGCGAGCAGTACTTC	CAIGGTSGRVREQYF
TRBV15	TRBJ2-7	.	.	TGTGCCACCAGCAGAGTCGCAACAGACTACGAGCAGTACTTC	CATSRVATDYEQYF
TRBV20-1	TRBJ2-1	TRBD1	.	TGCAGTGCCCTGGACAGGGTGACCTACAATGGGCAGTTCTTC	CSALDRVTYNGQFF
TRBV5-1	TRBJ2-7	.	.	TGCGCCAGCAGCACCGGGACGTCGGCCTACGAGCAGTACTTC	CASSTGTSAYEQYF
TRBV13	TRBJ2-1	.	.	TGTGCCAGCAGCTCGCCGGGACCGGACGTCAAGGAGCAGTTCTTC	CASSSPGPDVKEQFF
TRBV18	TRBJ2-7	.	.	TGTGCCAGCTCACCACCGTCGGCGGGGAACGAGCAGTACTTC	CASSPPSAGNEQYF
TRBV25-1	TRBJ2-1	.	.	TGTGCCAGCAGTGAATCCCGCAATGAGCAGTTCTTC	CASSESRNEQFF
TRBV5-1	TRBJ2-5	TRBD1	.	TGCGCCAGCAGCACGTACCAGGGGGCTTTGGAGACCCAGTACTTC	CASSTYQGALETQYF
TRBV11-2	TRBJ2-7	.	.	TGTGCCAGCAGCCTAATAGGAATCGAGCAGTACTTC	CASSLIGIEQYF
TRBV6-5	TRBJ2-1	.	.	TGTGCCAGCAGTTACTCGTCGACAAGATACAACAATGAGCAGTTCTTC	CASSYSSTRYNNEQFF
TRBV27	TRBJ1-2	.	few	TGTGCCAGCAGTTCCGCGGGGGGAGGTGGCTACACCTTC	CASSSAGGGGYTF
TRBV5-1	TRBJ2-7	TRBD2	.	TGCGCCAGCAGCTTGGAACACGGGGGGGTGAGCGAGCAGTACTTC	CASSLEHGGVSEQYF
TRBV29-1	TRBJ2-1	.	.	TGCAGCGTTGAGGAGCCCCTCCTTAATGAGCAGTTCTTC	CSVEEPLLNEQFF
TRBV5-6	TRBJ2-3	.	.	TGTGCCAGCAGTTATTTAAAGGGGAGCACAGATACGCAGTATTTT	CASSYLKGSTDTQYF
TRBV12-3/TRBV12-4	TRBJ1-6	TRBD1	few	TGTGCCAGCAGCACCGGGACAGGGGTCGCCCTCCACTTT	CASSTGTGVALHF
TRBV25-1	TRBJ2-7	TRBD1	.	TGTGCCAGCAGTGGACCGGGACAGAAAAGGTACGAGCAGTACTTC	CASSGPGQKRYEQYF